This T cell receptor beta chain was identified during a study of esophageal squamous cell carcinoma under preoperative chemotherapy. Background on the study: Samples included peripheral blood T cells as well as tumor-infiltrating lymphocytes. Study conclusions and caveats: Peripheral T cells migrating into the tumor appeared to partly supply post-treatment tumor-infiltrating lymphocytes. Peripheral T cells showed a significant TCR diversity increase after chemotherapy, unlike tumor-infiltrating lymphocytes.

For this clonotype: Its cognate antigen is unknown.

Time point defined: after preoperative PTX-NDP chemotherapy. Patients received paclitaxel-nedaplatin as preoperative chemotherapy before surgery. CDR1 and CDR2 (germline): KGHDR, SFDVKD. Trimming took 5 bases from V and 12 from J, leaving 22 bases between them. The CDR3 totals 15 residues. TCRdb re-called the PCR reads through MiXCR, storing one row per CDR3 protein. This sample carries over 25,000 distinct CDR3 sequences, 52% of them seen once, and the ten largest clones take more than 20%. Sample acquisition took place from a patient given preoperative chemotherapy. The gene calls are TRBV24-1 and TRBJ2-1; TRBD1 or TRBD2 may be the D gene (5 bases each). The sequence derives from a human donor with esophageal squamous cell carcinoma. The donor label of this sample is uncertain. The CDR3 DNA is TGTGCCACCAGTGTTACAAACCGGGGCAACGATGCGCAGTTCTTC. This sequence encodes CATSVTNRGNDAQFF.